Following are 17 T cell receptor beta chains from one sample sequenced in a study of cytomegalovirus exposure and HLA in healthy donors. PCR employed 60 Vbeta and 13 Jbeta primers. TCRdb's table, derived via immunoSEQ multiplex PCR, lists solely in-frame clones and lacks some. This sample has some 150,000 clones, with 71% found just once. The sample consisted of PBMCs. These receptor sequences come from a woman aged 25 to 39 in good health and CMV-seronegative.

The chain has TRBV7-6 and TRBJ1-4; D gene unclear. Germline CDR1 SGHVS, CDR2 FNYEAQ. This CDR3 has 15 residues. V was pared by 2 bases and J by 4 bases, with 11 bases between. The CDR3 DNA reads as TGTGCCAGCAGCTTATACGGGAACCGTAATGAAAAACTGTTTTTT. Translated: CASSLYGNRNEKLFF.

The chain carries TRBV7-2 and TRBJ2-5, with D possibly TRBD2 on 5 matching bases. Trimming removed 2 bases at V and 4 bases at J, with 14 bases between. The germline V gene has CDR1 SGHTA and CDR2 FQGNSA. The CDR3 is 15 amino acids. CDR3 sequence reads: CASSLFRSGSETQYF. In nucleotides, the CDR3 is TGTGCCAGCAGCTTATTCAGGTCGGGGTCAGAGACCCAGTACTTC.

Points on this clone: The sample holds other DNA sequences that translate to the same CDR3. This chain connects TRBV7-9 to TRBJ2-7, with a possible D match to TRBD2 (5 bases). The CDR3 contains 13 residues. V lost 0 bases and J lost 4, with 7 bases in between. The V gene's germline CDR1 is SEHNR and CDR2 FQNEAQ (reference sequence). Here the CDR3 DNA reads TGTGCCAGCAGCTTAGCTGGGAGTTACGAGCAGTACTTC. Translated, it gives CASSLAGSYEQYF.

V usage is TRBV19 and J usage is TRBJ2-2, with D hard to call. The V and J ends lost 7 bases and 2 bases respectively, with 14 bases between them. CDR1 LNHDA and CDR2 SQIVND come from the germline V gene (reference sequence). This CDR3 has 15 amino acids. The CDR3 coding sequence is TGTGCCAGTAAGCGAGCGTCTGATAACACCGGGGAGCTGTTTTTT. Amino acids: CASKRASDNTGELFF.

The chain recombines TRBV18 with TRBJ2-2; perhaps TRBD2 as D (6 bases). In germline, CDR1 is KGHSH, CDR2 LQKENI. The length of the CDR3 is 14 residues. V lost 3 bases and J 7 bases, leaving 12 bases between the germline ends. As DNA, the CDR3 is TGTGCCAGCTCACCCGAGGCGGGGATCGGGGAGCTGTTTTTT. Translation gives CASSPEAGIGELFF.

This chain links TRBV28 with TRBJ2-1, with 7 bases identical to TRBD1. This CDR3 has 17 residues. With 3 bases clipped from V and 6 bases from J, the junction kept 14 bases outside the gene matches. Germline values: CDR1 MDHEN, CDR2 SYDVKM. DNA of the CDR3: TGTGCCAGCAGTTTCCCTCACAGGGGCCCAACCATCAATGAGCAGTTCTTC. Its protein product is CASSFPHRGPTINEQFF.

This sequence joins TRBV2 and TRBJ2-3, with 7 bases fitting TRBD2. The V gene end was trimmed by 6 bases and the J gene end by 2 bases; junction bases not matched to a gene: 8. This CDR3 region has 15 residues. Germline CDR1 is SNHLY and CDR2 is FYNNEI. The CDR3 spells CASRRGAGITDTQYF. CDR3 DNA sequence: TGTGCCAGCAGAAGGGGAGCGGGGATCACAGATACGCAGTATTTT. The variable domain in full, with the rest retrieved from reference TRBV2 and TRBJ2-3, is EPEVTQTPSHQVTQMGQEVILRCVPISNHLYFYWYRQILGQKVEFLVSFYNNEISEKSEIFDDQFSVERPDGSNFTLKIRSTKLEDSAMYFCASRRGAGITDTQYFGPGTRLTVL.

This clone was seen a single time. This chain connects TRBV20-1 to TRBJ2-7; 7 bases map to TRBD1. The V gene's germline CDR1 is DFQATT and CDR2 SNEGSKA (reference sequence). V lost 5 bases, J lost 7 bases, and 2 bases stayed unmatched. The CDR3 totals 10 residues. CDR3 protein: CSAPGQEQYF. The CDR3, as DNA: TGCAGTGCTCCGGGACAGGAGCAGTACTTC.

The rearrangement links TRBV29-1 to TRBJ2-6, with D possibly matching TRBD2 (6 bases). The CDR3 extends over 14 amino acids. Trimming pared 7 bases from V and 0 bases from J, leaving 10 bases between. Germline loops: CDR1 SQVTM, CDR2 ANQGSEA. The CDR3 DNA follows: TGCAGCGCTGCGGGGAACTCTGGGGCCAACGTCCTGACTTTC. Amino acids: CSAAGNSGANVLTF.

The CDR3 loop reads CASSIVPRMNTEAFF. The CDR3 DNA is TGTGCCAGTAGTATAGTTCCCAGGATGAACACTGAAGCTTTCTTT. The V and J genes are TRBV19 and TRBJ1-1; D is unresolved. The CDR3 runs to 15 residues. Trimming removed 1 base at V and 0 bases at J, with 9 bases between. CDR1 is LNHDA and CDR2 is SQIVND in the germline V gene (reference sequence).

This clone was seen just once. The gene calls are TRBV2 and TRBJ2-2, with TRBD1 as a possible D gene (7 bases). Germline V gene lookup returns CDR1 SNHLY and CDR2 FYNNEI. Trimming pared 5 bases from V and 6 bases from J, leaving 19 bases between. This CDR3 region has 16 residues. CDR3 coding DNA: TGTGCCAGCAGTCCCCAGGGGGGCGCGGTGTCCGGGGAGCTGTTTTTT. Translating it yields CASSPQGGAVSGELFF.

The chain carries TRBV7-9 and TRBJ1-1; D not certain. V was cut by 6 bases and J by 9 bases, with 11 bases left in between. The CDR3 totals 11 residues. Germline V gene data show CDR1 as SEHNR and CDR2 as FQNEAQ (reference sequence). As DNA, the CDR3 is TGTGCCAGCAGGAGGGAGGGCCAAGCTTTCTTT. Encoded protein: CASRREGQAFF.

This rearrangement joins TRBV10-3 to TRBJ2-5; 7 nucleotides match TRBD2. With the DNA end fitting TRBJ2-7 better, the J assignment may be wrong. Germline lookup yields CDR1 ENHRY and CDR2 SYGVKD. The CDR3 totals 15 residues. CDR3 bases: TGTGCCATCAGTGAGGCCGGGGGGAGCTCCTACGAGCAGTACTTC. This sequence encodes CAISEAGGSSYEQYF.

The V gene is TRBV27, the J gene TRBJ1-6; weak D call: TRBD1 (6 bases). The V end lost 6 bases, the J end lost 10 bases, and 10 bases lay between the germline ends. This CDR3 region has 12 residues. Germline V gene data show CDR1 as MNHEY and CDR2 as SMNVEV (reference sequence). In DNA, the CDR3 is TGTGCCAGCAGAGGGGGTTTATCACCCCTCCACTTT. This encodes CASRGGLSPLHF.

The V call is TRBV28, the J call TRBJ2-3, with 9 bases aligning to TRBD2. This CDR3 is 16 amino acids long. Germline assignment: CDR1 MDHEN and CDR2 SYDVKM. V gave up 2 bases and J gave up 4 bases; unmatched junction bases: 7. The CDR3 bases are TGTGCCAGCAGTTTAGACGGCGGGAGGGGTTCAGATACGCAGTATTTT. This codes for CASSLDGGRGSDTQYF.

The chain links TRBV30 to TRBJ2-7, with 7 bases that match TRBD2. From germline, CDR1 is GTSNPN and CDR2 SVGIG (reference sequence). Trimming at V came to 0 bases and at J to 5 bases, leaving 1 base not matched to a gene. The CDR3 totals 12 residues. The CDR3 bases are TGTGCCTGGAGTGTAGCGGGAAACGAGCAGTACTTC. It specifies CAWSVAGNEQYF.

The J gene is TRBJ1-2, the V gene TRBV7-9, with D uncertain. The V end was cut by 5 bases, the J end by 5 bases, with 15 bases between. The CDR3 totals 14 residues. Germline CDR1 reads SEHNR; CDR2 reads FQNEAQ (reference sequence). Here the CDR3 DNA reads TGTGCCAGCAGCCCGGCTGCGGTTAGGTATGGCTACACCTTC. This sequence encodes CASSPAAVRYGYTF.